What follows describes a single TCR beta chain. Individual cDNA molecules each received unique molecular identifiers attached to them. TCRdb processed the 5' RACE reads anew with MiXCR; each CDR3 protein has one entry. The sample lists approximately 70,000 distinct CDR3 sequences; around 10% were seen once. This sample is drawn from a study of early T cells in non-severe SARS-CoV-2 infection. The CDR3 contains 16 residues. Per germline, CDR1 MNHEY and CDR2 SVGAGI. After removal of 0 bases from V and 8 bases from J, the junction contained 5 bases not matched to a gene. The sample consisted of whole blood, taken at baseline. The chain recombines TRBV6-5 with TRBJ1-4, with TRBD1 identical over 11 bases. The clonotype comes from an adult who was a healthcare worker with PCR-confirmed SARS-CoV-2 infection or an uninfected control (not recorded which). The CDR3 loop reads CASSYSGTGGNEKLFF. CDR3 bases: TGTGCCAGCAGTTACTCCGGGACAGGGGGGAACGAAAAACTGTTTTTT.